Below, 4 T cell receptor beta chains from the same sample are listed, as sequenced in a study of cytomegalovirus exposure and HLA in healthy donors. Some clones are missing from TCRdb's copy, which holds only in-frame ones; the method was immunoSEQ multiplex PCR. Of fewer than 200,000 clones listed, roughly 90% are singletons. The material sequenced was PBMCs. These receptors were obtained from a woman in her twenties or thirties in good health and CMV-seronegative.

V gene TRBV5-1 combines with J gene TRBJ1-1, with no clear D. Trimming cost V 1 base and J 4 bases, with 11 bases left between them. Germline values: CDR1 SGHRS, CDR2 YFSETQ. This CDR3 is built from 14 residues. CDR3: CASSLWGGPTEAFF. In nucleotides, the CDR3 is TGCGCCAGCAGCTTGTGGGGAGGGCCCACTGAAGCTTTCTTT.

The chain's CDR3 is CASIPDRAGGYTF. In DNA, the CDR3 is TGTGCCAGCATCCCGGACAGGGCAGGAGGCTACACCTTC. The rearrangement joins TRBV6-6 to TRBJ1-2; 8 nucleotides match TRBD1. Germline CDR1 MNHNY, CDR2 SVGAGI (reference sequence). The V segment lost 7 bases and the J segment 8 bases; nucleotides outside the gene matches: 9. This CDR3 is 13 amino acids long.

The CDR3 here is CASSLGGPPTDTQYF. CDR3 in DNA: TGTGCCAGCAGCCTGGGGGGCCCACCCACAGATACGCAGTATTTT. The rearrangement joins TRBV7-3 to TRBJ2-3, with D perhaps given as TRBD1 or TRBD2 (6 bases each). Trimming took off 5 bases at V and 2 bases at J, with 14 bases between the two ends. This CDR3 is 15 amino acids long. The germline gives CDR1 SGHTA, CDR2 FQGTGA.

The chain is built from TRBV6-5 and TRBJ2-1, with TRBD1 matching over 10 bases. This CDR3 spans 15 amino acids. Germline assignment: CDR1 MNHEY and CDR2 SVGAGI. V dropped 6 bases and J dropped 2; count of bases not matched to a gene: 4. The CDR3 spells CASSSGTGAYNEQFF. The DNA for the CDR3 is TGTGCCAGCAGCTCCGGGACAGGGGCCTACAATGAGCAGTTCTTC.